This record concerns one T cell receptor (beta chain) sequence. No antigen is known for it. The data originate from a study of T cell responses to AZD1222 COVID-19 vaccine. Study-wide points: Baseline seropositivity characterized only a handful of AZD1222 recipients. Among spike-specific TCRs, nearly half reportedly target unmutated variant regions. Spike was spanned by vaccine-associated CD4 TCRs, which were dominant at 160-218 and 743-854.

The data were produced by immunoSEQ multiplex PCR, yet TCRdb's version contains in-frame clones alone and is incomplete. The sample yields approximately 110,000 clones, around 87% seen once. V lost 4 bases, J lost 5 bases, and 6 bases lay in between. The CDR3 is 11 amino acids. Germline CDR1 reads MGHRA; CDR2 reads YSYEKL. The material was peripheral blood, obtained 28 days after the second AZD1222 dose. The chain employs TRBV4-1 and TRBJ2-7; D not resolved. The receptor's source is an adult who received the AZD1222 COVID-19 vaccine. CDR3 in amino acids: CASSPGNEQYF. The CDR3 DNA follows: TGCGCCAGCAGCCCCGGCAACGAGCAGTACTTC.